These 30 T cell receptor beta chains originate from one sample sequenced in a study of technical replicates of blood from a few donors. Profiled with immunoSEQ multiplex PCR; TCRdb holds only in-frame clones, not every one. The sample has tens of thousands of clones, approximately 95% seen once; the top ten hold approximately 0.26%. The sample consisted of T cells isolated from PBMCs. These receptors came from a human donor in good health.

J is TRBJ2-5 and V is TRBV4-1; possible D gene TRBD2, 7 bases. The CDR3 extends over 19 amino acids. V was clipped by 4 bases and J by 0 bases, with 24 bases between them. In germline, CDR1 is MGHRA, CDR2 YSYEKL. Here the CDR3 reads CASSPSWGGRRGYQETQYF. For the CDR3, the DNA is TGCGCCAGCAGCCCTTCCTGGGGGGGGCGACGTGGGTACCAAGAGACCCAGTACTTC.

The chain joins TRBV10-3 to TRBJ2-5; TRBD1 matches 7 bases. V was clipped by 6 bases and J by 4 bases; unmatched bases: 5. Germline CDR1 ENHRY, CDR2 SYGVKD. The CDR3 loop spans 13 amino acids. Written as DNA, the CDR3 is TGTGCCATCAGGAGGGCAGGGGGAGAGACCCAGTACTTC. Translation gives CAIRRAGGETQYF.

V gene TRBV4-1 combines with J gene TRBJ2-3, with 12 bases lining up with TRBD2. Looked up from germline, CDR1 is MGHRA and CDR2 is YSYEKL. The CDR3 covers 20 residues. J lost 6 bases, V lost 0 bases, and 16 bases had no gene match. The CDR3 is CASSQDPPSSGRAWGDTQYF. The DNA of the CDR3 is TGCGCCAGCAGCCAAGATCCCCCTTCTAGCGGGAGGGCCTGGGGGGATACGCAGTATTTT.

This chain links TRBV7-9 with TRBJ1-5; possible D gene TRBD1, 5 bases. Trimming took off 5 bases at V and 9 bases at J, with 11 bases between the two ends. This CDR3 has 12 residues. CDR1 and CDR2 from the germline V gene are SEHNR and FQNEAQ (reference sequence). In DNA form, the CDR3 reads TGTGCCAGCAGCCTGGGGCCGCGGCCCCAGCATTTT. Amino acid sequence: CASSLGPRPQHF.

The V gene is TRBV7-9, the J gene TRBJ2-7; D uncertain. Germline V gene data show CDR1 as SEHNR and CDR2 as FQNEAQ (reference sequence). The V and J ends lost 4 bases and 4 bases respectively, with 8 bases between them. CDR3 length: 12 residues. Here the CDR3 reads CASSSESYEQYF. CDR3 nucleotide sequence: TGTGCCAGCAGCTCGGAGAGTTACGAGCAGTACTTC. Supplemented by reference TRBV7-9 and TRBJ2-7, the full variable domain reads DTGVSQNPRHKITKRGQNVTFRCDPISEHNRLYWYRQTLGQGPEFLTYFQNEAQLEKSRLLSDRFSAERPKGSFSTLEIQRTEQGDSAMYLCASSSESYEQYFGPGTRLTVT.

This clone was found once. The V gene is TRBV10-3, the J gene TRBJ1-5; 8 bases are a match to TRBD1. Germline V gene lookup returns CDR1 ENHRY and CDR2 SYGVKD. CDR3 length: 13 residues. The junction had 3 bases not matched to a gene; V was cut back by 10 bases and J by 1 base. CDR3 coding DNA: TGTGCCACTGGGGACAGGAGCAATCAGCCCCAGCATTTT. Amino acid sequence: CATGDRSNQPQHF.

This clone showed up just once. The CDR3 coding sequence is TGTGCCAGCAGTGAAATCGCCAAGCCCGTCTATGGCTACACCTTC. Encoded protein: CASSEIAKPVYGYTF. The chain joins TRBV2 to TRBJ1-2, with unresolved D. The germline V gene encodes CDR1 SNHLY and CDR2 FYNNEI. The CDR3 length is 15 residues. Trimming pared 2 bases from V and 4 bases from J, leaving 14 bases between. Full variable domain (missing parts from reference TRBV2 and TRBJ1-2): EPEVTQTPSHQVTQMGQEVILRCVPISNHLYFYWYRQILGQKVEFLVSFYNNEISEKSEIFDDQFSVERPDGSNFTLKIRSTKLEDSAMYFCASSEIAKPVYGYTFGSGTRLTVV.

The chain recombines TRBV15 with TRBJ2-7; 7 bases align to TRBD1. This CDR3 has 16 amino acids. Germline CDR1 LNHNV, CDR2 YYDKDF (reference sequence). The trim removed 2 bases at V and 3 bases at J, leaving 10 bases unmatched. The CDR3 here is CATSRLPDTGVYEQYF. DNA for the CDR3: TGTGCCACCAGCAGATTACCGGACACAGGGGTCTACGAGCAGTACTTC.

V is TRBV6-1 and J is TRBJ1-5; D is ambiguous. The germline CDR1 and CDR2 sequences are MNHNS and SASEGT. Trimming stripped 3 bases from V and 4 bases from J, with 7 bases between. CDR3 length equals 13 residues. The CDR3 nucleotides are TGTGCCAGCAGTGAGTCCCGGAATCAGCCCCAGCATTTT. It codes for CASSESRNQPQHF.

This sequence joins TRBV9 and TRBJ2-5; 10 bases fit TRBD2. This CDR3 comprises 15 residues. The trim removed 4 bases at V and 5 bases at J, leaving 8 bases unmatched. From germline, CDR1 is SGDLS and CDR2 YYNGEE. The CDR3 coding sequence is TGTGCCAGCAGCATGATAGCGGGGGGAAGTGAGACCCAGTACTTC. Amino acid sequence: CASSMIAGGSETQYF.

The chain combines TRBV6-4 with TRBJ2-1, with D perhaps matching TRBD1 (5 bases). V was clipped by 2 bases and J by 8 bases, with 13 bases between them. There are 14 residues in the CDR3. Germline loops: CDR1 MRHNA, CDR2 SNTAGT. CDR3 sequence: CASSDRGLVDEQFF. DNA for the CDR3: TGTGCCAGCAGTGACAGGGGTTTAGTAGATGAGCAGTTCTTC.

The chain has TRBV25-1 and TRBJ2-5; D is unclear. The CDR3 totals 14 residues. Per germline, CDR1 MGHDK and CDR2 SYGVNS. The germline V and J ends were trimmed by 0 bases and 5 bases, with 10 bases remaining between them. The CDR3: CASSEYIGQETQYF. CDR3 DNA sequence: TGTGCCAGCAGTGAATATATTGGTCAGGAGACCCAGTACTTC. The full variable domain, its missing parts supplied by reference TRBV25-1 and TRBJ2-5, is EADIYQTPRYLVIGTGKKITLECSQTMGHDKMYWYQQDPGMELHLIHYSYGVNSTEKGDLSSESTVSRIRTEHFPLTLESARPSHTSQYLCASSEYIGQETQYFGPGTRLLVL.

The rearrangement joins TRBV6-6 to TRBJ2-3; 13 positions match TRBD2. Germline-derived CDR1 and CDR2 are MNHNY and SVGAGI (reference sequence). The CDR3 is 16 residues long. V was clipped by 7 bases and J by 4 bases; unmatched bases: 8. The CDR3 sequence is CASTPGLAGRADTQYF. The CDR3 DNA is TGTGCCAGCACCCCGGGACTAGCGGGGAGGGCAGATACGCAGTATTTT.

This chain links TRBV7-9 with TRBJ2-1; the D gene is possibly TRBD2 (7 bases). There are 17 residues in the CDR3. Germline CDR1 is SEHNR and CDR2 is FQNEAQ (reference sequence). Trimming pared 5 bases from V and 0 bases from J, leaving 17 bases between. CDR3 region: CASSQNREGFSYNEQFF. CDR3 sequence (DNA): TGTGCCAGCAGCCAAAACAGGGAGGGATTCTCCTACAATGAGCAGTTCTTC.

The genes are TRBV6-6 and TRBJ2-7; 12 nucleotides line up with TRBD2. Germline-derived CDR1 and CDR2 are MNHNY and SVGAGI (reference sequence). After removal of 0 bases from V and 4 bases from J, the junction contained 4 bases not matched to a gene. This CDR3 spans 16 amino acids. CDR3 sequence: CASSYSGLAGRYEQYF. CDR3 nucleotide sequence: TGTGCCAGCAGTTACTCCGGACTAGCGGGAAGGTACGAGCAGTACTTC.

This chain uses TRBV5-1 with TRBJ2-7; 10 bases agree with TRBD2. The germline CDR1 and CDR2 sequences are SGHRS and YFSETQ. This CDR3 contains 16 residues. The trim removed 4 bases at V and 1 base at J, leaving 8 bases unmatched. CDR3 region: CASSMALAGESYEQYF. The CDR3 DNA sequence: TGCGCCAGCAGCATGGCGCTAGCGGGAGAGTCCTACGAGCAGTACTTC. Together with reference TRBV5-1 and TRBJ2-7, the CDR3 gives the full variable domain: KAGVTQTPRYLIKTRGQQVTLSCSPISGHRSVSWYQQTPGQGLQFLFEYFSETQRNKGNFPGRFSGRQFSNSRSEMNVSTLELGDSALYLCASSMALAGESYEQYFGPGTRLTVT.

The chain uses TRBV4-2 and TRBJ2-1, with 8 bases matching TRBD2. This CDR3 contains 18 residues. V was clipped by 4 bases and J by 2 bases; unmatched bases: 13. Germline CDR1 LGHNA, CDR2 YNFKEQ. CDR3 sequence reads: CASSPGLGGRGTYNEQFF. The CDR3 DNA follows: TGTGCCAGCAGCCCGGGACTAGGGGGGAGAGGGACCTACAATGAGCAGTTCTTC.

V usage is TRBV18 and J usage is TRBJ2-7; TRBD2 is a possible D gene (6 bases). This CDR3 is 15 amino acids long. With 2 bases removed from V and 0 bases from J, the gap between germline ends came to 11 bases. From germline, CDR1 is KGHSH and CDR2 LQKENI. This CDR3 is CASSPGLTSSYEQYF. In DNA, the CDR3 is TGTGCCAGCTCACCAGGACTAACAAGCTCCTACGAGCAGTACTTC.

The V and J genes are TRBV2 and TRBJ2-3; 10 bases match TRBD1. After removal of 2 bases from V and 7 bases from J, the junction contained 18 bases not matched to a gene. This CDR3 has 19 residues. Germline V gives CDR1 SNHLY, CDR2 FYNNEI. CDR3 amino acids: CASSEYLYLDRGVVNTQYF. DNA for the CDR3: TGTGCCAGCAGTGAATATCTTTATTTGGACAGGGGGGTCGTAAATACGCAGTATTTT. The full variable domain, its missing parts supplied by reference TRBV2 and TRBJ2-3, is EPEVTQTPSHQVTQMGQEVILRCVPISNHLYFYWYRQILGQKVEFLVSFYNNEISEKSEIFDDQFSVERPDGSNFTLKIRSTKLEDSAMYFCASSEYLYLDRGVVNTQYFGPGTRLTVL.

This rearrangement joins TRBV5-1 to TRBJ2-3; D is possibly TRBD2 (7 bases). CDR1 is SGHRS, CDR2 YFSETQ, per germline. The CDR3 loop spans 14 amino acids. V was clipped by 1 base and J by 6 bases, with 12 bases between them. The DNA for the CDR3 is TGCGCCAGCAGCTTGCGCGGGGGCTCGGATACGCAGTATTTT. Encoded protein: CASSLRGGSDTQYF.

The chain has TRBV10-3 and TRBJ2-1, with D maybe TRBD2 (6 bases). The CDR3 loop spans 13 amino acids. Trimming took off 5 bases at V and 7 bases at J, with 12 bases between the two ends. Germline CDR1 is ENHRY and CDR2 is SYGVKD. CDR3 sequence reads: CAISPGVVNEQFF. CDR3 DNA sequence: TGTGCCATCAGTCCGGGAGTGGTTAATGAGCAGTTCTTC.

The gene calls are TRBV7-9 and TRBJ1-1; D remains unclear. The CDR3 covers 13 residues. Germline CDR1 is SEHNR and CDR2 is FQNEAQ (reference sequence). V was pared by 1 base and J by 4 bases, with 7 bases between. CDR3 in amino acids: CASSLDRATEAFF. Written as DNA, the CDR3 is TGTGCCAGCAGCTTAGATCGAGCCACTGAAGCTTTCTTT. The whole variable domain, remainder taken from reference TRBV7-9 and TRBJ1-1, is DTGVSQNPRHKITKRGQNVTFRCDPISEHNRLYWYRQTLGQGPEFLTYFQNEAQLEKSRLLSDRFSAERPKGSFSTLEIQRTEQGDSAMYLCASSLDRATEAFFGQGTRLTVV.

V is TRBV19 and J is TRBJ2-3, with TRBD2 matching 7 bases. J gave up 0 bases and V 1 base, and 4 bases lay outside the gene matches. CDR3 size: 16 residues. CDR1 and CDR2 (germline): LNHDA, SQIVND (reference sequence). The CDR3, as DNA: TGTGCCAGTAGTATAGGGCTAGCGGTTAGCACAGATACGCAGTATTTT. As protein: CASSIGLAVSTDTQYF.

The genes are TRBV5-1 and TRBJ2-1, with TRBD2 matching 7 bases. CDR3 length: 18 amino acids. Trimming at V came to 4 bases and at J to 5 bases, leaving 18 bases not matched to a gene. Germline lookup yields CDR1 SGHRS and CDR2 YFSETQ. The CDR3 is CASSLKVLGGTHNNEQFF. The CDR3 region has the DNA TGCGCCAGCAGCCTCAAGGTATTGGGGGGGACTCATAACAATGAGCAGTTCTTC.

This chain uses TRBV2 with TRBJ1-4; weak D call: TRBD1 (6 bases). Germline values: CDR1 SNHLY, CDR2 FYNNEI. V dropped 4 bases and J dropped 15 bases, with 24 bases sitting between them. This CDR3 has 15 amino acids. CDR3 DNA: TGTGCCAGCAGTGCCACCGGGACAAGTAGATCCCTTTTGTTTTTT. Translating gives CASSATGTSRSLLFF.

The rearrangement links TRBV6-5 to TRBJ2-7, with D possibly being TRBD2 (7 bases). The length of the CDR3 is 13 residues. Trimming cost V 2 bases and J 5 bases, with 10 bases left between them. Germline CDR1 reads MNHEY; CDR2 reads SVGAGI. The CDR3 protein is CASSYRGADEQYF. CDR3 bases: TGTGCCAGCAGTTACCGGGGGGCCGACGAGCAGTACTTC.

The chain employs TRBV7-2 and TRBJ2-7; 15 nucleotides align to TRBD2. The CDR3 totals 16 residues. V dropped 5 bases and J dropped 4; count of bases not matched to a gene: 6. Germline V gene sequence: CDR1 SGHTA, CDR2 FQGNSA. CDR3 nucleotides: TGTGCCAGCAGCCGACAGGGACTAGCGGGAGGTTACGAGCAGTACTTC. Translating gives CASSRQGLAGGYEQYF.

V is TRBV5-4 and J is TRBJ2-7; D is possibly TRBD2 (6 bases). This CDR3 comprises 16 residues. Germline V lookup: CDR1 SGHNT, CDR2 YYREEE (reference sequence). Trimming shortened V by 2 bases and J by 2 bases, and 17 bases separated the two germline ends. The CDR3 bases are TGTGCCAGCAGCTTCAAGGAGGGGCTCCTCACCTACGAGCAGTACTTC. This codes for CASSFKEGLLTYEQYF.

The V gene is TRBV19, the J gene TRBJ1-1; 8 nucleotides align to TRBD1. Looked up from germline, CDR1 is LNHDA and CDR2 is SQIVND (reference sequence). The CDR3 loop spans 14 amino acids. V shed 5 bases, J shed 1 base, and the junction held 3 bases outside the gene matches. CDR3 coding DNA: TGTGCCAGTAGTCCCACAGGGGGGAACACTGAAGCTTTCTTT. This gives the protein CASSPTGGNTEAFF.

The chain links TRBV4-1 to TRBJ1-2, with a weak D call TRBD1 (5 bases). The V end lost 1 base, the J end lost 1 base, and 13 bases lay between the germline ends. The germline CDR1 and CDR2 sequences are MGHRA and YSYEKL. The length of the CDR3 is 16 residues. Here the CDR3 DNA reads TGCGCCAGCAGCCAAGCGGGGGGTGGGATTAACTATGGCTACACCTTC. Encoded protein: CASSQAGGGINYGYTF.